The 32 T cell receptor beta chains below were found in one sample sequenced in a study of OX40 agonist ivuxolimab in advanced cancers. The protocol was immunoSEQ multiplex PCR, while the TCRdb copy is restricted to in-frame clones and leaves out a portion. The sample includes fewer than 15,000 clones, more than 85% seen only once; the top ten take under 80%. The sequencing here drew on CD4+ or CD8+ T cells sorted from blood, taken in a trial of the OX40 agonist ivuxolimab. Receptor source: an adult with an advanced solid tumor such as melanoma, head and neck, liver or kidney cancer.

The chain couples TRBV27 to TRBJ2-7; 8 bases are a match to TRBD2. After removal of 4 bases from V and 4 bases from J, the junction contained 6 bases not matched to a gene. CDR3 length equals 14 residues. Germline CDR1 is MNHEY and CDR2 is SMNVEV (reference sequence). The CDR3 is CASSSGTRPYEQYF. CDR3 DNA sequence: TGTGCCAGCAGTTCCGGGACTAGACCGTACGAGCAGTACTTC.

As DNA, the CDR3 is TGTGCCAGCAGTTCCGCCGGGGAGCTGTTTTTT. Protein: CASSSAGELFF. The chain is built from TRBV9 and TRBJ2-2; D not certain. Germline CDR1 is SGDLS and CDR2 is YYNGEE. This CDR3 comprises 11 residues. V was cut by 5 bases and J by 6 bases, with 5 bases left in between. The full variable domain, its missing parts supplied by reference TRBV9 and TRBJ2-2, is DSGVTQTPKHLITATGQRVTLRCSPRSGDLSVYWYQQSLDQGLQFLIQYYNGEERAKGNILERFSAQQFPDLHSELNLSSLELGDSALYFCASSSAGELFFGEGSRLTVL.

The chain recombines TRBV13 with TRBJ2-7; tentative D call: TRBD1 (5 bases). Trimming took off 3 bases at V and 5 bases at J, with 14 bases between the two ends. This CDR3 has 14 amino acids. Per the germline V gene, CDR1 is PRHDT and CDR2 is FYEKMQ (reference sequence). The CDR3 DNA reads TGTGCCAGCAGCTTTTTCCCTACAGGCAACGAGCAGTACTTC. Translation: CASSFFPTGNEQYF.

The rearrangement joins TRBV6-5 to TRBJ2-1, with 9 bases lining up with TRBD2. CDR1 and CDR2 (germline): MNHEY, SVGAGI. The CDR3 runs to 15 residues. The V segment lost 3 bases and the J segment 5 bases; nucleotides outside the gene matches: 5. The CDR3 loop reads CASSYRASGDNEQFF. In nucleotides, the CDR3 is TGTGCCAGCAGTTATCGGGCTAGCGGGGACAATGAGCAGTTCTTC.

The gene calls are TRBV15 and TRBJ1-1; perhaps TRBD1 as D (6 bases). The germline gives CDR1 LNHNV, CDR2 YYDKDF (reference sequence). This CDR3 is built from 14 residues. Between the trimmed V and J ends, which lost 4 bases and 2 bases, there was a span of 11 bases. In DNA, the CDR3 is TGTGCCACCAGCATATCCAGGGGAAACACTGAAGCTTTCTTT. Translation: CATSISRGNTEAFF.

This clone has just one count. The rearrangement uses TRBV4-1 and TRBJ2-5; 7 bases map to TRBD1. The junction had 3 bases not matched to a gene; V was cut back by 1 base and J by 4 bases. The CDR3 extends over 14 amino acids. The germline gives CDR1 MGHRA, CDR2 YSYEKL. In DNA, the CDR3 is TGCGCCAGCAGCCAAGGAGGGGGCGGAGAGACCCAGTACTTC. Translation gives CASSQGGGGETQYF.

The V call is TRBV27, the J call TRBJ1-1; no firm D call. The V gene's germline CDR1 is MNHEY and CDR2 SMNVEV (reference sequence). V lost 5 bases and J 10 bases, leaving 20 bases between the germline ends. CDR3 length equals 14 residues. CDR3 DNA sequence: TGTGCCAGCAGTACCGATGGTGTGAGGGCAGCAGCTTTCTTT. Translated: CASSTDGVRAAAFF.

DNA for the CDR3: TGTGCCACCAGCGGAAACAGCCGCAATGAGCAGTTCTTC. This encodes CATSGNSRNEQFF. The gene calls are TRBV15 and TRBJ2-1; no reliable D call. V lost 5 bases to trimming and J lost 6 bases, with 11 bases between them. Germline CDR1 reads LNHNV; CDR2 reads YYDKDF (reference sequence). This CDR3 comprises 13 residues. The full variable domain, with the rest looked up from reference TRBV15 and TRBJ2-1, is DAMVIQNPRYQVTQFGKPVTLSCSQTLNHNVMYWYQQKSSQAPKLLFHYYDKDFNNEADTPDNFQSRRPNTSFCFLDIRSPGLGDTAMYLCATSGNSRNEQFFGPGTRLTVL.

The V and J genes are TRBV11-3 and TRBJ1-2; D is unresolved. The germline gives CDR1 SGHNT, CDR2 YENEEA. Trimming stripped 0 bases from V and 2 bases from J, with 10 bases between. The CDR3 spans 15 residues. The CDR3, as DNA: TGTGCCAGCAGCTTAGATTCGGGAAGAAACTATGGCTACACCTTC. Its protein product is CASSLDSGRNYGYTF.

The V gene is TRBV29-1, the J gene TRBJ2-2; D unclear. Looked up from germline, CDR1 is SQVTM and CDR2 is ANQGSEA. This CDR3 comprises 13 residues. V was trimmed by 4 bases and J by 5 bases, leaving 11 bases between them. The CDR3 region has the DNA TGCAGCGTTGTCCGGGTGGAGACCGGGGAGCTGTTTTTT. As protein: CSVVRVETGELFF.

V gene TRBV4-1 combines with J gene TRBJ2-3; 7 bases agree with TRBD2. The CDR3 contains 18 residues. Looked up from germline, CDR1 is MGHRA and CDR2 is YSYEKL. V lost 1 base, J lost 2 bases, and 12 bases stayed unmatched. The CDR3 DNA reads TGCGCCAGCAGCCAAGGAAGATCGGGAGGCCTTCCCACAGATACGCAGTATTTT. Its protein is CASSQGRSGGLPTDTQYF.

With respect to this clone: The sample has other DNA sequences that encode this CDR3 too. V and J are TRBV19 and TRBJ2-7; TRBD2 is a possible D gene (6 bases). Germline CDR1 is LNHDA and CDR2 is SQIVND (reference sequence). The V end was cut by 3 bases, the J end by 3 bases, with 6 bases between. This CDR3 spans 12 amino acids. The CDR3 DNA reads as TGTGCCAGTAGTATCGGGGGCTACGAGCAGTACTTC. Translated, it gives CASSIGGYEQYF.

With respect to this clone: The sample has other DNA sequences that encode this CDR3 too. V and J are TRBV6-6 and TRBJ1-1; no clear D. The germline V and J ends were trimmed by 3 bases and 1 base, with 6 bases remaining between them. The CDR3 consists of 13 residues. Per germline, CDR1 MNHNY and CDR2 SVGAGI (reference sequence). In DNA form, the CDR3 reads TGTGCCAGCAGTTATTCAGCGAACACTGAAGCTTTCTTT. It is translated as CASSYSANTEAFF.

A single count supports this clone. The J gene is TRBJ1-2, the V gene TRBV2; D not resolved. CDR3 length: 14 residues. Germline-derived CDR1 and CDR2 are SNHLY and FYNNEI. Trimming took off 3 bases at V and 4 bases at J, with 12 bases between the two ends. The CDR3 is CASSEEFRSYGYTF. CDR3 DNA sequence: TGTGCCAGCAGTGAGGAGTTTCGGAGCTATGGCTACACCTTC.

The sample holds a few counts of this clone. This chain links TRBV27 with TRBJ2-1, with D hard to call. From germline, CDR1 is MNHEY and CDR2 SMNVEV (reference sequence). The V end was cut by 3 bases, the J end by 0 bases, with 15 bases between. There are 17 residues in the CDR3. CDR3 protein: CASSLYSGFSSYNEQFF. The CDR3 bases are TGTGCCAGCAGTTTGTATTCCGGGTTTAGCTCCTACAATGAGCAGTTCTTC.

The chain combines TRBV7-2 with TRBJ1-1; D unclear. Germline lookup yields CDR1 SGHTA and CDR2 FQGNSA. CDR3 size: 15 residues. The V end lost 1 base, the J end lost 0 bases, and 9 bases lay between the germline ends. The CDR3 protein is CASSLGGLLNTEAFF. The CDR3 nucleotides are TGTGCCAGCAGCTTAGGTGGACTCCTGAACACTGAAGCTTTCTTT.

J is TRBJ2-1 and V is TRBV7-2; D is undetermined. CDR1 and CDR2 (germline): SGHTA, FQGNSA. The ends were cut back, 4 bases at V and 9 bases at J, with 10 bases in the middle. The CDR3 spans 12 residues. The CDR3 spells CASSYPALEQFF. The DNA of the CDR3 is TGTGCCAGCAGCTACCCCGCCCTTGAGCAGTTCTTC.

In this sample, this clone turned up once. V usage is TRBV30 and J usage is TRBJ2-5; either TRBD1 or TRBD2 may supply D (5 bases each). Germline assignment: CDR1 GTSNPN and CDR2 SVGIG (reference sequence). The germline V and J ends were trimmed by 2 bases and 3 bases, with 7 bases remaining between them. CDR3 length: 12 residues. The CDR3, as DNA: TGTGCCTGGAGTTTGGGGGAAGAGACCCAGTACTTC. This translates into CAWSLGEETQYF.

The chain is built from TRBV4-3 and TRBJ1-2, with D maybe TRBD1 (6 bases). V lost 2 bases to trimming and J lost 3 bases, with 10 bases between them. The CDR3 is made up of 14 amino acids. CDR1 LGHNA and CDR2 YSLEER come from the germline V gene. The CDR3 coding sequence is TGCGCCAGCAGCCAATACGAGGGGGACTATGGCTACACCTTC. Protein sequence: CASSQYEGDYGYTF.

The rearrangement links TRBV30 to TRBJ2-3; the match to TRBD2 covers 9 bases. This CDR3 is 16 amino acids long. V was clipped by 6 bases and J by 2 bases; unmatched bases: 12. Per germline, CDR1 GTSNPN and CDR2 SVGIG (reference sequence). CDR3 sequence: CACLFSGSPPTDTQYF. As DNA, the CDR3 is TGTGCCTGCCTGTTTAGCGGGAGTCCCCCCACAGATACGCAGTATTTT.

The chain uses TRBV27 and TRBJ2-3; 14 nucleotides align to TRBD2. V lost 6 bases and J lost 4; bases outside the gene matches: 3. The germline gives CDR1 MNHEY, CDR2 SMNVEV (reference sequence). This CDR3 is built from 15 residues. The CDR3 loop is CASRRLAGGSDTQYF. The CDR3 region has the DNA TGTGCCAGCAGAAGACTAGCGGGAGGGTCAGATACGCAGTATTTT.

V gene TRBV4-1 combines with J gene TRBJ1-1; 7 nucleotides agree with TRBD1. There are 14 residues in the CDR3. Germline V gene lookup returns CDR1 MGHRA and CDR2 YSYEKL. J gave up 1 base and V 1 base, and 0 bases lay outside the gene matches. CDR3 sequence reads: CASSQGQGNTEAFF. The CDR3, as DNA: TGCGCCAGCAGCCAAGGACAGGGGAACACTGAAGCTTTCTTT.

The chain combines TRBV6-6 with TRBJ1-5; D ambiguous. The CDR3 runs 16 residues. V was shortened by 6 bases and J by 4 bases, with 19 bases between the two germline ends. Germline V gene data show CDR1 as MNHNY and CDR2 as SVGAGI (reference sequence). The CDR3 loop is CASRGWIASRNQPQHF. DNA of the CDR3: TGTGCCAGCAGGGGGTGGATCGCGTCGAGAAATCAGCCCCAGCATTTT.

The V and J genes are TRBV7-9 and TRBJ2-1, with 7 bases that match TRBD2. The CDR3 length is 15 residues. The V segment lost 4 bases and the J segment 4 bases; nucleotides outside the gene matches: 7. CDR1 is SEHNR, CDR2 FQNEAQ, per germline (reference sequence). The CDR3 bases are TGTGCCAGCAGCTCTCCTAGCGGCTTTTACAATGAGCAGTTCTTC. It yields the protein CASSSPSGFYNEQFF.

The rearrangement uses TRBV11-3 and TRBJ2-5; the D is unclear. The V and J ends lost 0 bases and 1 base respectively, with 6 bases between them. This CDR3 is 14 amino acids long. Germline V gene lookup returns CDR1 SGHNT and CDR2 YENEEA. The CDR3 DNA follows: TGTGCCAGCAGCTTAGACGTGACCCAAGAGACCCAGTACTTC. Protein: CASSLDVTQETQYF.

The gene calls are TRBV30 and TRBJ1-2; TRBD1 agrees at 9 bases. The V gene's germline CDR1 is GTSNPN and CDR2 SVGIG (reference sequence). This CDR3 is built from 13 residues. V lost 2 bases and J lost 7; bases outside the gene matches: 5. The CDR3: CAWSFMDRGGYTF. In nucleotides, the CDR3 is TGTGCCTGGAGTTTCATGGACAGGGGTGGCTACACCTTC. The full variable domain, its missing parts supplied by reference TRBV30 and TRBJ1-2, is SQTIHQWPATLVQPVGSPLSLECTVEGTSNPNLYWYRQAAGRGLQLLFYSVGIGQISSEVPQNLSASRPQDRQFILSSKKLLLSDSGFYLCAWSFMDRGGYTFGSGTRLTVV.

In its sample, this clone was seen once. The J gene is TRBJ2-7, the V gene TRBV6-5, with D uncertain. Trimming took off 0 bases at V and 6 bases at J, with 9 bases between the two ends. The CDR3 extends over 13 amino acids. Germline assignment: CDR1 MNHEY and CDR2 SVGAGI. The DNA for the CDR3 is TGTGCCAGCAGTTACTCGATCCGGGCCGAGCAGTACTTC. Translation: CASSYSIRAEQYF.

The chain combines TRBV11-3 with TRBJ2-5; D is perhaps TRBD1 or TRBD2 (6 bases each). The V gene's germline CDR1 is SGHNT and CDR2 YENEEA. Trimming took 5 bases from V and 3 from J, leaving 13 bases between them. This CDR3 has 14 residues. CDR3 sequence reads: CASSPSGAEETQYF. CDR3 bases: TGTGCCAGCAGCCCCTCGGGGGCAGAAGAGACCCAGTACTTC.

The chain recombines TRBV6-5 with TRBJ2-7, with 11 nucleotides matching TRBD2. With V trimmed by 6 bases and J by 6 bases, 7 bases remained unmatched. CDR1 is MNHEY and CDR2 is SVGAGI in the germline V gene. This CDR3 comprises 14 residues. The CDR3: CASSVAGGGGEQYF. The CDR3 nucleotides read TGTGCCAGCAGCGTAGCGGGAGGGGGAGGCGAGCAGTACTTC.

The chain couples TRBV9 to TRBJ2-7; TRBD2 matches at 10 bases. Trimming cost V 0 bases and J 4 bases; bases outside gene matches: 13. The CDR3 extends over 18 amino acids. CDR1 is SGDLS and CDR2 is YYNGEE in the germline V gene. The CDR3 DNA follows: TGTGCCAGCAGCGTAGAAGGGGCCCTAGCGGGAGATGGGTACGAGCAGTACTTC. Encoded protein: CASSVEGALAGDGYEQYF.

CDR3 protein: CASSSSDRVEAFF. In DNA form, the CDR3 reads TGTGCCAGTAGTAGCTCAGACAGGGTGGAAGCTTTCTTT. The chain couples TRBV19 to TRBJ1-1; 7 bases fit TRBD1. After removal of 4 bases from V and 8 bases from J, the junction contained 7 bases not matched to a gene. This CDR3 region has 13 residues. Germline CDR1 is LNHDA and CDR2 is SQIVND (reference sequence).

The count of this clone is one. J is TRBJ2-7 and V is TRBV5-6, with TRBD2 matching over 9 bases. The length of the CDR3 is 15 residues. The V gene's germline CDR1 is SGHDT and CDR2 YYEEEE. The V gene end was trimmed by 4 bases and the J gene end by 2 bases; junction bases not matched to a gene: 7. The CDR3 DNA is TGTGCCAGCAGCCAAAGGACTAGCGAAACCTACGAGCAGTACTTC. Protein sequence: CASSQRTSETYEQYF.